Listed below are T cell receptor beta chains from one sample, sequenced in a study of blood T cell repertoires in COVID-19. Here immunoSEQ multiplex PCR was the method, and the copy in TCRdb shows in-frame clones only, minus some. The data contain over 100,000 clones, around 86% of them seen just once; the ten biggest clones take up roughly 2.5%. The source material was peripheral blood. The receptors derive from a man aged 50-60 years with active COVID-19. Each CDR3 is given with its conserved first and last residue.

v_call	j_call	cdr3_aa
TRBV4-2	TRBJ2-7	CASSQEQTSGFPWEQYF
TRBV20-1	TRBJ2-7	CSATDTYEQYF
TRBV23-1	TRBJ2-7	CASSQGVGDEQYF
TRBV27	TRBJ1-5	CASSTRKTEDSNQPQHF
TRBV5-8	TRBJ1-5	CASSFTPQPQHF
TRBV7-3	TRBJ2-3	CASSPLAGGTDTQYF
TRBV19	TRBJ2-3	CASRPSGGAVRDTQYF
TRBV7-9	TRBJ2-1	CASKIGTSGGGEQFF
TRBV11-3	TRBJ2-1	CASSLGGSRDEQFF
TRBV6-6	TRBJ2-1	CASSYSMTSGVEQFF
TRBV2	TRBJ2-7	CASSVSGGQAYEQYF
TRBV6-2/TRBV6-3	TRBJ2-7	CASSFTPGLGVYEQYF
TRBV2	TRBJ2-1	CASSEQWPQALSEQFF
TRBV3-1/TRBV3-2	TRBJ1-3	CASSQGGAGNTIYF
TRBV6-2/TRBV6-3	TRBJ2-7	CASSYSETGEGEQYF
TRBV6-5	TRBJ1-6	CASSSGKGQGNSPLHF
TRBV4-3	TRBJ2-1	CASSHGLVSYNEQFF
TRBV7-8	TRBJ1-3	CASSFRSGGENTIYF
TRBV29-1	TRBJ1-2	CSAASGTEYGYTF
TRBV19	TRBJ1-2	CASSIATGRANYGYTF
TRBV19	TRBJ2-5	CASSMRLAQETQYF
TRBV5-1	TRBJ1-4	CASSLGTIGEKLFF
TRBV4-2	TRBJ2-7	CASSQPYGTDFYEQYF
TRBV9	TRBJ2-1	CASSALERQSGEQFF
TRBV7-2	TRBJ2-3	CASSSRGSSTDTQYF
TRBV2	TRBJ1-6	CASRRVVNSPLHF
TRBV5-1	TRBJ2-3	CASSVRGGGTDTQYF
TRBV6-5	TRBJ2-1	CASSPLRGYNEQFF
TRBV3-1/TRBV3-2	TRBJ2-1	CASNKGGESSYNEQFF
TRBV3-1/TRBV3-2	TRBJ1-1	CASSQMGPGAEAFF
TRBV2	TRBJ1-1	CATTTEGTEAFF
TRBV3-1/TRBV3-2	TRBJ2-1	CASSHRAGSYNEQFF
TRBV14	TRBJ1-3	CASSQVVASGNTIYF
TRBV11-2	TRBJ1-4	CASSLGIQPGEKLFF
TRBV7-2	TRBJ1-4	CASSTRSGATNEKLFF
TRBV3-1/TRBV3-2	TRBJ1-1	CASSFDPGTEAFF
TRBV2	TRBJ2-1	CARGKGQGNNEQFF
TRBV18	TRBJ1-2	CASSPDRVYGYTF
TRBV29-1	TRBJ1-2	CSVGEEYGYTF
TRBV19	TRBJ2-7	CASSNQATYEQYF
TRBV27	TRBJ1-1	CASSYRGMNTEAFF
TRBV6-1	TRBJ1-4	CASSEMPQKLFF
TRBV7-2	TRBJ2-3	CASSLGGGGDTQYF
TRBV10-1	TRBJ1-4	CATPGRTEKLFF